The subject of this entry is one T cell receptor (beta chain). Antigen specificity is unknown. Some clones are missing from TCRdb's copy, which holds only in-frame ones; the method was immunoSEQ multiplex PCR. The data hold roughly 3,000 clones, with around 90% observed a single time. This entry belongs to a study of T cell repertoires in ileal Crohn's disease. The germline CDR1 and CDR2 sequences are LNHNV and YYDKDF (reference sequence). With 3 bases clipped from V and 4 bases from J, the junction kept 6 bases outside the gene matches. CDR3 size: 15 residues. Sample time point: proximal margin of the surgical specimen (macroscopically non-inflamed). Regarding the study as a whole: All patients with clonality above 26.8% had endoscopic recurrence. Compared with CD4 T cells, sorted CD8 cells carried more expanded clones.

This chain uses TRBV15 with TRBJ2-5; 9 bases are a match to TRBD2. The TCR was taken from an adult with Crohn's disease. The sequenced sample was ileal tissue. For the CDR3, the DNA is TGTGCCACCAGCAGCCCCAAAGCGGGAGGAGAGACCCAGTACTTC. Protein: CATSSPKAGGETQYF.